This paragraph covers one T cell receptor beta chain sequence. The antigen is unknown. Study-level results: Larger-cohort validation covered only one TCR beta V-J rearrangement.

Treg sorting used a CD4+CD25+CD127-/low gate. The CDR3 has 17 residues. V was shortened by 5 bases and J by 9 bases, with 29 bases between the two germline ends. CDR1 is SQVTM and CDR2 is ANQGSEA in the germline V gene. TCRdb re-called the 5' RACE reads with MiXCR, one entry per CDR3 protein. The sample comprises tens of thousands of distinct CDR3 sequences, more than 20% of which are singletons, and less than 2.5% rests with the top ten. The gene calls are TRBV29-1 and TRBJ2-1; D might be TRBD1 or TRBD2, each matching 6 bases. Material for sequencing was tumor-infiltrating Tregs sorted from the breast tumor. This clonotype originated in a female donor with breast cancer. The CDR3 bases are TGCAGCGTTAAAACTGGGCCAGGGTACCGCAAGGGGGGTGAGCAGTTCTTC. Translating gives CSVKTGPGYRKGGEQFF.